This TCR beta chain came from a study of metastatic and nonmetastatic thyroid tumors. Trimming pared 4 bases from V and 13 bases from J, leaving 17 bases between. The germline V gene has CDR1 MDHEN and CDR2 SYDVKM. The CDR3 sequence is 13 residues long. Patients underwent thyroid surgery, and none had received any treatment before it. Many counts were recorded for this clone. TCRdb re-called clones from the PCR reads using MiXCR. The profile shows around 16,000 clones, roughly a quarter of them singletons. The source material was adjacent normal tissue. The source is a female donor with papillary thyroid cancer or a benign thyroid nodule (not recorded which). Some clones in this sample may be carry-over from other donors' samples. The chain has TRBV28 and TRBJ2-1; D uncertain. CDR3 loop: CASSSPMGMGQFF. The CDR3 DNA sequence: TGTGCCAGCAGTTCCCCCATGGGGATGGGTCAGTTCTTC.